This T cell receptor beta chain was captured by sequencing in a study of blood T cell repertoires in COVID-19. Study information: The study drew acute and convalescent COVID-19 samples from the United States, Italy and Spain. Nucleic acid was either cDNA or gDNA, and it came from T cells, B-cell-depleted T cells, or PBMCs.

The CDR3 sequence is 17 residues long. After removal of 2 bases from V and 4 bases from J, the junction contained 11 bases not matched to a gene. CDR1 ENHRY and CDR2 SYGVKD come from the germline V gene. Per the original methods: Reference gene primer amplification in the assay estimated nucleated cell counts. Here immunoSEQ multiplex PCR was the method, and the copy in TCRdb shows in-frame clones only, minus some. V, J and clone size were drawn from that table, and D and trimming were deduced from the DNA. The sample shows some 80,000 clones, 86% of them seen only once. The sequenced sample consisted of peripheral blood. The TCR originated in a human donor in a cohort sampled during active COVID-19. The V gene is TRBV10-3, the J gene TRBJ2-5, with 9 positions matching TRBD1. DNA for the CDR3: TGTGCCATCAGTGAGGCCTCCGGGACAGGGAGGGGAGAGACCCAGTACTTC. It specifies CAISEASGTGRGETQYF.